This TCR beta chain was profiled in a study of long-term antiretroviral therapy in people with HIV. Points from the study as a whole: The repertoire was dominated at all time points by clones expanded before ART. Relative to control repertoires, HIV repertoires exhibited narrower CDR3 length ranges.

Running of the v3.0 immunoSEQ assay took place at survey level. Libraries were prepared by immunoSEQ multiplex PCR; TCRdb keeps only in-frame clonotypes and omits some of them. This table holds 20,000 to 30,000 clones, about 80% found once. Remarks on this clone: Its target is not known.

Post-ART PBMC samples numbered at least two per donor, and pre-ART ones at least one. This TCR came from a woman between 25 and 40 years old with HIV. The sequencing here drew on unsorted PBMCs, taken 1.1 years before starting antiretroviral therapy.

CDR3 nucleotide sequence: TGTGCCAGCAGCTTAAGTTACAGTGGCCAGAACGAGCAGTACTTC. Translated: CASSLSYSGQNEQYF. The chain combines TRBV11-2 with TRBJ2-7; D remains unclear. V lost 2 bases and J 5 bases, leaving 16 bases between the germline ends. Per the germline V gene, CDR1 is SGHAT and CDR2 is FQNNGV. The CDR3 is made up of 15 amino acids.